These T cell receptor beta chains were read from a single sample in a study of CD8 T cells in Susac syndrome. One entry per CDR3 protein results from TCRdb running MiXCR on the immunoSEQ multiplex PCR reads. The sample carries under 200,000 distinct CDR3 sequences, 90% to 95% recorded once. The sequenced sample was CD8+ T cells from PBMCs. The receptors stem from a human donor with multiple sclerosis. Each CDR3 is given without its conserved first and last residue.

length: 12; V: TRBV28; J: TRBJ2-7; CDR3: ASSLEDSYYEQY
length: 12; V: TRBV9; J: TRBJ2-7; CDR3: ASSYLAGPYEQY
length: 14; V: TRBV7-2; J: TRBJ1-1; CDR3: ASSEDGWSGGTEAF
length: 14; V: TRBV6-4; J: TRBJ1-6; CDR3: ASSELGQGGNSPLH
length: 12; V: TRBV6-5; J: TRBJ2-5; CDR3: ASTETSVQETQY
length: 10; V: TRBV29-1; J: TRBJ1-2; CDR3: SADGQDYGYT
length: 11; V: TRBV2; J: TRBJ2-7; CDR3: ASIGAASYEQY
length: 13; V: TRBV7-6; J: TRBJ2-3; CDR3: ASSSRDRGLDTQY
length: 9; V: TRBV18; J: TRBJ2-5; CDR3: ASSPGETQY
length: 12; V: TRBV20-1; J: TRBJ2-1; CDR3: SASELAENNEQF
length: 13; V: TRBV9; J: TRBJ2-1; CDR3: ASSVAGDPYNEQF
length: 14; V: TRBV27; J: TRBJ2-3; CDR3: ASSPLRGGSEDTQY
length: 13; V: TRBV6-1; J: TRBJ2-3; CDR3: ASSLGTRYSDTQY
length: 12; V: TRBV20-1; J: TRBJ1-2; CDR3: SARGRDWVYGYT
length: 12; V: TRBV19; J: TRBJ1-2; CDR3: ASSSADRNYGYT
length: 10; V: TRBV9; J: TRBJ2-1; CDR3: ASSPRANEQF
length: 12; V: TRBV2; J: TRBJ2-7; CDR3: ASSAGQGLYEQY
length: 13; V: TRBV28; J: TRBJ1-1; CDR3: ASSVPQGVNTEAF
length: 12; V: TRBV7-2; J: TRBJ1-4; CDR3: ASSLTGRNEKLF
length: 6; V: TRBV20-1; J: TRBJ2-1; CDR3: SGGEQF
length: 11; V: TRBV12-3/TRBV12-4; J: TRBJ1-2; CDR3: ASKVPGIYGYT
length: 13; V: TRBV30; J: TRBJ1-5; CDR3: AWSTGSYSNQPQH
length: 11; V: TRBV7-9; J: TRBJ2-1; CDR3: ASRSGGYSEQF
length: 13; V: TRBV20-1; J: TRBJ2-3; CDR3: SARDLAGWVDTQY
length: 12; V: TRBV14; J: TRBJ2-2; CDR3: ASSQVTYTGELF
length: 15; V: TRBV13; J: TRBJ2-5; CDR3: ASSLDPGTGEEETQY
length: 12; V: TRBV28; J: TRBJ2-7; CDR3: ASSATGASYEQY
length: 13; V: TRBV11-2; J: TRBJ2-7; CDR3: ASSFSGSSSYEQY
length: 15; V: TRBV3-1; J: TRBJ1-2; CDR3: ASSQITTNRVNYGYT
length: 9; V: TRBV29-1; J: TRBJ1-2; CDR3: SVGGGNGYT